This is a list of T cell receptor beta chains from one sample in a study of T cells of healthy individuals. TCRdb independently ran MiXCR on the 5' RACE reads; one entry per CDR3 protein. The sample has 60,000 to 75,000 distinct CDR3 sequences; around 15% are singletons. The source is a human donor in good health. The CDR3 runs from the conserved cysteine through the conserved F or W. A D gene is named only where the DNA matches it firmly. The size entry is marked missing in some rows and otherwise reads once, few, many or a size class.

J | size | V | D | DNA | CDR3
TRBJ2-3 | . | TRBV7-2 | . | TGTGCCAGCAGCTGGGTTAGCGCGAGGACAGATACGCAGTATTTT | CASSWVSARTDTQYF
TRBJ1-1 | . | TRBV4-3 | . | TGCGCCAGCAGCCAAGAAGTCAGCTACACTGAAGCTTTCTTT | CASSQEVSYTEAFF
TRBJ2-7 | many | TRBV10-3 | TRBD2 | TGTGCCATCAGTGAGTCAAGGACTAGCGGGAGGGCCAGGTACGAGCAGTACTTC | CAISESRTSGRARYEQYF
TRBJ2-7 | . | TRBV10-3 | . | TGTGCCATCAGTGAGTCAACCGGGGCGAATCCCTACGAGCAGTACTTC | CAISESTGANPYEQYF
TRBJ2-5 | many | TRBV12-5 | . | TGTGCTAGTGGCCCACACGGGTCTACAGAAGAGACCCAGTACTTC | CASGPHGSTEETQYF
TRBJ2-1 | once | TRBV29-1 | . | TGCAGCGTCCGACCCGACGGGGGTAGCTCCTACAATGAGCAGTTCTTC | CSVRPDGGSSYNEQFF
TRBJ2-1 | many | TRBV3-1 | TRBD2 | TGTGCCAGCAGCCCGGTGGCTAGCGGGAGCAATGAGCAGTTCTTC | CASSPVASGSNEQFF
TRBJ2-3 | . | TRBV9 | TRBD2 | TGTGCCAGCAGCGGGCGATCTAGCGGGCAGAGCACAGATACGCAGTATTTT | CASSGRSSGQSTDTQYF
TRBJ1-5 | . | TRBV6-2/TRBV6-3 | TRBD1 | TGTGCCAGCAGCCGCACAGGGGTTAGCAATCAGCCCCAGCATTTT | CASSRTGVSNQPQHF
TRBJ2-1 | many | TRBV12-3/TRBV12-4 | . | TGTGCCAGCGGACCTGGGACAAGCTACAATGAGCAGTTCTTC | CASGPGTSYNEQFF
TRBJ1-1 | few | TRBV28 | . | TGTGCCAGCAGTCATGGGGGAACTGAAGCTTTCTTT | CASSHGGTEAFF
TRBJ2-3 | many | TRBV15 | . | TGTGCCACCAGCAGAGAAAGGGGAAGCACAGATACGCAGTATTTT | CATSRERGSTDTQYF
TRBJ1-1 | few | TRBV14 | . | TGTGCCAGCACCCACGGCACTATGAACACTGAAGCTTTCTTT | CASTHGTMNTEAFF
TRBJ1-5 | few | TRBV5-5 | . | TGTGCCAGCAGCTTCTTCCAGGGGATCAATCAGCCCCAGCATTTT | CASSFFQGINQPQHF
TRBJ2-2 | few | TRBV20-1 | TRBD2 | TGCAGTGCTAGACAGGCGGGAGGGCCGCCCGGGGAGCTGTTTTTT | CSARQAGGPPGELFF
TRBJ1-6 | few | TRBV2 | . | TGTGCCAGCGGACAGAATAATTCACCCCTCCACTTT | CASGQNNSPLHF
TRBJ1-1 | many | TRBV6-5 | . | TGTGCCAGCAGTTCAAACTACAGGAACACTGAAGCTTTCTTT | CASSSNYRNTEAFF
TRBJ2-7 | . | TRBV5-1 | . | TGCGCCAGCAGCTTGGGGGATACCTACGAGCAGTACTTC | CASSLGDTYEQYF
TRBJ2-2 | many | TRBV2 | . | TGTGCCAGCAGTGTCCAGGGGCCCGGGGAGCTGTTTTTT | CASSVQGPGELFF
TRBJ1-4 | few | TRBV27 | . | TGTGCCAGCAGTTCGGCAACTAATGAAAAACTGTTTTTT | CASSSATNEKLFF
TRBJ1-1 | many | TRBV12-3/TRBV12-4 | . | TGTGCCAGCAGCCCGGTGGGGATTGACACTGAAGCTTTCTTT | CASSPVGIDTEAFF
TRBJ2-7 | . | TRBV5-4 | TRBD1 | TGTGCCAGCAGCTTGCCCGGGACAGGGTCCGAGCAGTACTTC | CASSLPGTGSEQYF